This passage covers 21 T cell receptor beta chains from one sample sequenced in a study of human T cells and chemical hapten exposure. Time point here: patch test 1, 2 weeks after DPC sensitization. As to treatment: therapeutic diphenylcyclopropenone sensitization with weekly scalp DPC. TCRdb reanalysed the RACE reads using MiXCR and keeps one entry per CDR3 protein. This sample has approximately 400,000 distinct CDR3 sequences, with around 5% found just once. Here the sequenced sample was whole blood, taken in connection with sensitization to the hapten diphenylcyclopropenone (DPC). The receptors were gathered from a woman aged 45-60 years with alopecia areata. Some clones in this sample may be carry-over from other donors' samples.

This clonotype was seen repeatedly, ten times or more. The CDR3 is CSVGDEKLFF. The CDR3 nucleotides read TGCAGCGTTGGAGATGAAAAACTGTTTTTT. This chain uses TRBV29-1 with TRBJ1-4, with D hard to call. V lost 4 bases and J 6 bases, leaving 3 bases between the germline ends. The germline CDR1 and CDR2 sequences are SQVTM and ANQGSEA. CDR3 length: 10 residues.

The rearrangement links TRBV29-1 to TRBJ1-2; 10 bases match TRBD1. The J segment lost 4 bases and the V segment lost 5 bases, leaving 7 bases of the junction unmatched. The germline V gene encodes CDR1 SQVTM and CDR2 ANQGSEA. The CDR3 runs to 14 residues. The CDR3 sequence is CSVKTGTGAYGYTF. The CDR3 DNA reads TGCAGCGTTAAAACCGGGACAGGGGCCTATGGCTACACCTTC.

The chain combines TRBV11-2 with TRBJ2-4, with TRBD2 matching 7 bases. This CDR3 is built from 16 residues. The junction had 6 bases not matched to a gene; V was cut back by 4 bases and J by 0 bases. Germline V gene sequence: CDR1 SGHAT, CDR2 FQNNGV. The DNA for the CDR3 is TGTGCCAGCAGCTCCGTTAAGCGGGAAGCCAAAAACATTCAGTACTTC. It is translated as CASSSVKREAKNIQYF.

In this sample, this clonotype turned up many times. The chain is built from TRBV12-3 or TRBV12-4 and TRBJ2-7; D is ambiguous. The CDR3 runs to 12 residues. Trimming removed 3 bases from V and 4 bases from J, with 7 bases in between. This CDR3 is CASSFSLYEQYF. CDR3 sequence (DNA): TGTGCCAGCAGTTTCTCTTTGTACGAGCAGTACTTC.

This chain uses TRBV4-3 with TRBJ1-4; tentative D call: TRBD1 (5 bases). This CDR3 has 14 residues. V shed 2 bases and J shed 7 bases, with 11 bases lying between them. Germline-derived CDR1 and CDR2 are LGHNA and YSLEER. CDR3 residues: CASSQRTSSEKLFF. For the CDR3, the DNA is TGCGCCAGCAGCCAAAGGACATCGAGTGAAAAACTGTTTTTT.

The chain joins TRBV6-1 to TRBJ2-3, with a tentative D call TRBD2 (5 bases). Germline loops: CDR1 MNHNS, CDR2 SASEGT. This CDR3 is built from 15 residues. Deletions cut 4 bases from V and 0 bases from J, with 11 bases between. CDR3 in DNA: TGTGCCAGCAGTGCGGCAGCGGCTAGCACAGATACGCAGTATTTT. This gives the protein CASSAAAASTDTQYF.

This clonotype was counted only a few times. This chain uses TRBV5-1 with TRBJ2-2, with 7 positions matching TRBD1. Germline CDR1 is SGHRS and CDR2 is YFSETQ. Losses at the gene ends were 0 bases for V and 5 bases for J; bases not matched to a gene: 7. This CDR3 comprises 16 residues. In nucleotides, the CDR3 is TGCGCCAGCAGCTTGGAGGGACAGAGGGGTACCGGGGAGCTGTTTTTT. Translated, it gives CASSLEGQRGTGELFF.

Many counts were recorded for this clonotype. This sequence joins TRBV20-1 and TRBJ1-3; no definite D call. The CDR3 is 14 residues long. Trimming stripped 4 bases from V and 0 bases from J, with 10 bases between. Germline-derived CDR1 and CDR2 are DFQATT and SNEGSKA (reference sequence). CDR3 bases: TGCAGTGCTATACTCAGGAGCTCTGGAAACACCATATATTTT. Translation: CSAILRSSGNTIYF.

This clonotype showed up many times. The chain joins TRBV12-3 or TRBV12-4 to TRBJ2-1; D not resolved. The CDR3 spans 10 residues. V lost 8 bases and J 9 bases, leaving 8 bases between the germline ends. The CDR3 region is CASAVFEQFF. For the CDR3, the DNA is TGTGCCAGCGCGGTCTTTGAGCAGTTCTTC.

This clonotype was observed a handful of times. The chain couples TRBV19 to TRBJ2-1, with a weak D call TRBD2 (6 bases). Trimming left V 7 bases short and J 0 bases short, with 13 bases between. Germline CDR1 LNHDA, CDR2 SQIVND (reference sequence). The CDR3 spans 15 residues. CDR3 in amino acids: CASTVAGPSYNEQFF. The CDR3 DNA sequence: TGTGCCAGTACCGTTGCGGGACCCTCCTACAATGAGCAGTTCTTC.

This clonotype was counted at least ten times. V gene TRBV7-9 combines with J gene TRBJ1-3; tentative D call: TRBD1 (5 bases). The length of the CDR3 is 16 residues. V lost 5 bases to trimming and J lost 0 bases, with 14 bases between them. CDR1 and CDR2 from the germline V gene are SEHNR and FQNEAQ (reference sequence). Written as DNA, the CDR3 is TGTGCCAGCAGCCCCGGGGGAGTTAACTCTGGAAACACCATATATTTT. This codes for CASSPGGVNSGNTIYF.

This clonotype was observed at least ten times. The rearrangement joins TRBV7-8 to TRBJ2-1, with 7 nucleotides matching TRBD1. The CDR3 is 15 residues long. The V segment lost 5 bases and the J segment 3 bases; nucleotides outside the gene matches: 7. Germline values: CDR1 SGHVS, CDR2 FQNEAQ. CDR3 amino acids: CASSPEGTVYNEQFF. The DNA for the CDR3 is TGTGCCAGCAGCCCAGAAGGGACAGTCTACAATGAGCAGTTCTTC.

This clonotype was detected many times. The V call is TRBV24-1, the J call TRBJ2-1, with D tentatively TRBD2 (5 bases). The CDR3 sequence is 12 residues long. V was clipped by 7 bases and J by 5 bases, with 8 bases between them. Germline loops: CDR1 KGHDR, CDR2 SFDVKD. CDR3 sequence (DNA): TGTGCCACCAGAGCGGCTAACAATGAGCAGTTCTTC. This gives the protein CATRAANNEQFF.

This clonotype was observed at least ten times. V is TRBV12-5 and J is TRBJ2-2, with a possible D match to TRBD2 (5 bases). The CDR3 loop spans 14 amino acids. Germline-derived CDR1 and CDR2 are LGHNT and FRNRAP. With 3 bases removed from V and 2 bases from J, the gap between germline ends came to 7 bases. The CDR3 loop is CASGFGSNTGELFF. The DNA for the CDR3 is TGTGCTAGTGGTTTTGGGAGTAACACCGGGGAGCTGTTTTTT.

The CDR3 DNA follows: TGTGCCAGCAGTCTGGAGAGGGCTCCGGTCCACGAGCAGTACTTC. Translated: CASSLERAPVHEQYF. V usage is TRBV12-3 or TRBV12-4 and J usage is TRBJ2-7, with D maybe TRBD2 (5 bases). V was clipped by 5 bases and J by 5 bases, with 19 bases between them. The CDR3 length is 15 residues.

The rearrangement uses TRBV3-1 and TRBJ2-6, with TRBD1 as a possible D gene (5 bases). There are 19 residues in the CDR3. Trimming took 1 base from V and 2 from J, leaving 18 bases between them. From germline, CDR1 is LGHDT and CDR2 YNNKEL (reference sequence). The CDR3 is CASSQGRGSSLAGANVLTF. CDR3 coding DNA: TGTGCCAGCAGCCAAGGAAGGGGAAGTAGTCTCGCTGGGGCCAACGTCCTGACTTTC.

This clonotype came up many times. V is TRBV5-1 and J is TRBJ1-4; D is undetermined. The CDR3 totals 15 residues. Germline V CDR1 and CDR2: SGHRS, YFSETQ. Trimming took off 0 bases at V and 3 bases at J, with 9 bases between the two ends. In nucleotides, the CDR3 is TGCGCCAGCAGCTTGGTACAGCCTTCTAATGAAAAACTGTTTTTT. This sequence encodes CASSLVQPSNEKLFF.

The chain links TRBV29-1 to TRBJ2-7; 12 positions agree with TRBD1. Germline lookup yields CDR1 SQVTM and CDR2 ANQGSEA. This CDR3 comprises 12 residues. V was clipped by 4 bases and J by 6 bases; unmatched bases: 1. CDR3 protein: CSVGDRGREQYF. DNA for the CDR3: TGCAGCGTTGGGGACAGGGGGCGCGAGCAGTACTTC.

This clonotype has more than one count but fewer than ten. J is TRBJ2-3 and V is TRBV2; 7 bases line up with TRBD2. This CDR3 is 14 amino acids long. J lost 9 bases, V lost 6 bases, and 12 bases had no gene match. The V gene's germline CDR1 is SNHLY and CDR2 FYNNEI. The CDR3 region is CASSSELAGATQYF. For the CDR3, the DNA is TGTGCCAGCAGCTCCGAGTTAGCGGGTGCAACGCAGTATTTT.

This clonotype has just a few counts. This chain connects TRBV28 to TRBJ2-7; no firm D call. Trimming shortened V by 1 base and J by 2 bases, and 9 bases separated the two germline ends. This CDR3 spans 14 amino acids. Per the germline V gene, CDR1 is MDHEN and CDR2 is SYDVKM. The CDR3 DNA is TGTGCCAGCAGTTTATCCCTTGCCACCTACGAGCAGTACTTC. This encodes CASSLSLATYEQYF.

This clonotype was seen ten or more times. This chain links TRBV27 with TRBJ2-7; 8 bases are shared with TRBD2. Trimming cost V 5 bases and J 3 bases; bases outside gene matches: 15. Germline CDR1 is MNHEY and CDR2 is SMNVEV (reference sequence). The CDR3 runs 17 residues. CDR3 region: CASSALGWREVLYEQYF. As DNA, the CDR3 is TGTGCCAGCAGTGCCTTGGGATGGCGGGAGGTTCTCTACGAGCAGTACTTC.